These T cell receptor beta chains were read from a single sample in a study of blood T cells in healthy people across ages. TCRdb analysed the 5' RACE reads with MiXCR anew, one entry per CDR3 protein. This table has 550,000 to 600,000 distinct CDR3 sequences, around 48% appearing once. Sample: blood. These TCRs come from an elderly man in good health. Both conserved end residues are part of each CDR3. A D gene is named only where the DNA matches it firmly. Clone size is given for some rows only: seen once, a few or many times, or a class if the clone is expanded.

j_call | clone_size | d_call | v_call | cdr3_aa | cdr3_nt
TRBJ2-1 | few | - | TRBV7-8 | CASSPRVSGYNEQFF | TGTGCCAGCAGCCCCCGGGTTAGCGGCTACAATGAGCAGTTCTTC
TRBJ2-5 | - | TRBD2 | TRBV5-1 | CASSRAPGTSGTETQYF | TGCGCCAGCAGCAGAGCCCCCGGGACTAGCGGGACGGAGACCCAGTACTTC
TRBJ1-1 | once | - | TRBV12-3/TRBV12-4 | CASSPRVGVTEAFF | TGTGCCAGCAGCCCAAGGGTAGGGGTGACTGAAGCTTTCTTT
TRBJ2-1 | - | - | TRBV12-3/TRBV12-4 | CASREPTYNEQFF | TGTGCCAGCAGGGAGCCGACCTACAATGAGCAGTTCTTC
TRBJ2-4 | - | - | TRBV20-1 | CSATRAKNSQYF | TGCAGTGCTACCCGAGCCAAAAACAGTCAGTACTTC
TRBJ2-7 | - | TRBD1 | TRBV20-1 | CSASAPDRDYEQYF | TGCAGTGCTAGTGCCCCGGACAGGGATTACGAGCAGTACTTC
TRBJ2-7 | - | TRBD2 | TRBV6-6 | CASSTWTSGGIEQYF | TGTGCCAGCAGTACCTGGACTAGCGGGGGGATCGAGCAGTACTTC
TRBJ2-1 | - | - | TRBV6-2/TRBV6-3 | CASSTRDEQFF | TGTGCCAGCAGTACTAGGGATGAGCAGTTCTTC
TRBJ2-1 | - | TRBD1 | TRBV4-1 | CASSQDGQGRNEQFF | TGCGCCAGCAGCCAAGACGGACAGGGGCGAAATGAGCAGTTCTTC
TRBJ2-5 | - | - | TRBV12-3/TRBV12-4 | CASSLWGIQETQYF | TGTGCCAGCAGTTTATGGGGAATTCAAGAGACCCAGTACTTC
TRBJ2-7 | few | TRBD2 | TRBV5-1 | CASSASGTQSYEQYF | TGCGCCAGCAGTGCGAGCGGGACCCAGAGCTACGAGCAGTACTTC
TRBJ2-3 | - | TRBD1 | TRBV30 | CAWSVRTGHGTDTQYF | TGTGCCTGGAGTGTAAGGACAGGGCATGGCACAGATACGCAGTATTTT
TRBJ1-5 | - | - | TRBV5-5 | CASSLVLNNQPQHF | TGTGCCAGCAGCTTGGTTCTAAACAATCAGCCCCAGCATTTT
TRBJ2-7 | many | TRBD1 | TRBV6-6 | CASSPGTVRAYEQYF | TGTGCCAGCAGTCCCGGGACAGTGAGGGCCTACGAGCAGTACTTC
TRBJ2-7 | - | TRBD1 | TRBV4-3 | CASSQEPPQGQHVEQYF | TGCGCCAGCAGCCAAGAGCCACCCCAGGGACAGCATGTCGAGCAGTACTTC
TRBJ2-3 | few | TRBD2 | TRBV20-1 | CSARELGLASADTQYF | TGCAGTGCTAGAGAATTGGGACTAGCGTCAGCAGATACGCAGTATTTT
TRBJ2-6 | once | - | TRBV2 | CASGPTGAGANVLTF | TGTGCCAGCGGCCCTACAGGAGCTGGGGCCAACGTCCTGACTTTC
TRBJ1-6 | - | TRBD1 | TRBV5-1 | CASSRNAGQVPRDSPLHF | TGCGCCAGCAGCCGTAACGCGGGACAGGTCCCCAGGGATTCACCCCTCCACTTT
TRBJ1-1 | - | - | TRBV20-1 | CSARRGPTEAFF | TGCAGTGCTAGACGGGGGCCCACTGAAGCTTTCTTT
TRBJ2-1 | - | - | TRBV7-2 | CASSSRAIGDEQFF | TGTGCCAGCAGCTCACGGGCAATAGGCGATGAGCAGTTCTTC
TRBJ2-7 | once | TRBD2 | TRBV5-1 | CASTASGTYEQYF | TGCGCCAGCACGGCTAGCGGTACCTACGAGCAGTACTTC
TRBJ1-1 | - | - | TRBV11-2 | CASIQSVRRQNTEAFF | TGTGCCAGCATCCAATCCGTTCGACGGCAGAACACTGAAGCTTTCTTT
TRBJ2-3 | few | - | TRBV7-2 | CASSLRGETDTQYF | TGTGCCAGCAGTCTCCGGGGCGAGACAGATACGCAGTATTTT
TRBJ1-5 | - | TRBD1 | TRBV7-9 | CASSSGTGVGWNQPQHF | TGTGCCAGCAGCTCAGGTACAGGGGTCGGTTGGAATCAGCCCCAGCATTTT
TRBJ1-6 | - | - | TRBV20-1 | CSARGSSYNSPLHF | TGCAGTGCTAGAGGGAGCTCCTATAATTCACCCCTCCACTTT
TRBJ2-5 | - | - | TRBV6-2/TRBV6-3 | CASSQLRTRGWETQYF | TGTGCCAGCAGTCAACTCAGAACCCGAGGATGGGAGACCCAGTACTTC
TRBJ2-1 | few | - | TRBV11-3 | CASSAGQLNEQFF | TGTGCCAGCAGCGCCGGACAGCTCAATGAGCAGTTCTTC
TRBJ2-7 | - | - | TRBV7-2 | CASSLAGPLGEQYF | TGTGCCAGCAGCTTAGCGGGGCCCTTGGGGGAGCAGTACTTC
TRBJ2-7 | - | - | TRBV6-5 | CASTEKNGLNYEQYF | TGTGCCAGCACCGAAAAAAACGGACTCAACTATGAGCAGTACTTC
TRBJ2-3 | many | - | TRBV6-5 | CASSTRLGGTDTQYF | TGTGCCAGCAGTACCCGACTAGGTGGGACAGATACGCAGTATTTT
TRBJ2-1 | - | TRBD2 | TRBV20-1 | CSIQGTSPGDEQFF | TGCAGTATCCAAGGGACTAGCCCCGGGGATGAGCAGTTCTTC
TRBJ2-3 | - | - | TRBV28 | CASSLQGGQRTDTQYF | TGTGCCAGCAGTTTACAAGGGGGGCAACGCACAGATACGCAGTATTTT
TRBJ2-3 | few | TRBD2 | TRBV20-1 | CSAVTSGGATDTQYF | TGCAGTGCTGTGACTAGCGGGGGGGCCACAGATACGCAGTATTTT
TRBJ2-7 | - | TRBD1 | TRBV20-1 | CSAGVRGLGGYEQYF | TGCAGTGCTGGGGTCAGGGGGTTAGGGGGCTACGAGCAGTACTTC
TRBJ2-7 | - | TRBD1 | TRBV29-1 | CSVEDGGRQGDEQYF | TGCAGCGTTGAAGATGGGGGTCGACAGGGAGACGAGCAGTACTTC
TRBJ1-2 | few | - | TRBV7-2 | CASSTQETSSYGYTF | TGTGCCAGCAGCACACAGGAGACCTCGAGCTATGGCTACACCTTC
TRBJ1-2 | - | TRBD1 | TRBV20-1 | CFAGTGLSHGYTF | TGCTTTGCCGGGACAGGGCTCTCTCATGGCTACACCTTC
TRBJ2-3 | - | - | TRBV24-1 | CATSDPRGPTDTQYF | TGTGCCACCAGTGATCCTCGGGGTCCCACAGATACGCAGTATTTT
TRBJ2-7 | few | - | TRBV7-9 | CASSREGTGLYEQYF | TGTGCCAGCAGCCGGGAAGGGACGGGACTCTACGAGCAGTACTTC
TRBJ2-1 | few | - | TRBV10-3 | CAISGLQGGEQFF | TGTGCCATCTCAGGGCTCCAAGGAGGTGAGCAGTTCTTC
TRBJ1-4 | - | - | TRBV7-8 | CASSLATTNEKLFF | TGTGCCAGCAGCTTGGCAACAACTAATGAAAAACTGTTTTTT
TRBJ2-7 | once | TRBD1 | TRBV20-1 | CSAVTGGSYEQYF | TGCAGTGCCGTGACAGGGGGCTCATACGAGCAGTACTTC
TRBJ2-3 | - | - | TRBV4-3 | CASSTLGTQYF | TGCGCCAGCAGCACCCTGGGGACGCAGTATTTT
TRBJ2-5 | - | - | TRBV6-5 | CASSYGRVQETQYF | TGTGCCAGCAGTTATGGTCGCGTCCAAGAGACCCAGTACTTC